The 6 T cell receptor beta chains below all came from one sample that was sequenced in a study of T cells in Graves' hyperthyroidism and ophthalmopathy. RNA transcripts were the template for amplifying TCR beta CDR3 regions. The study used the HTBI primer set for a first-round RT-PCR of the TCR CDR3. TCRdb reprocessed the multiplex PCR reads via MiXCR and lists one record per CDR3 protein. The sample has over 350,000 distinct CDR3 sequences, approximately 18% seen once. Sequencing was done on a sample of blood. These receptor sequences come from a man between 18 and 29 years old with Graves' ophthalmopathy.

This clonotype has more than one count but fewer than ten. The J gene is TRBJ2-3, the V gene TRBV9; 7 nucleotides line up with TRBD1. Unmatched junction bases numbered 4, after V lost 1 base and J lost 5 bases. Germline loops: CDR1 SGDLS, CDR2 YYNGEE. The CDR3 sequence is 14 residues long. The CDR3 coding sequence is TGTGCCAGCAGCGTACGGACAGGAGTAGATACGCAGTATTTT. Translating it yields CASSVRTGVDTQYF.

The CDR3 reads CASSRQENAYNEQFF. The CDR3 region has the DNA TGTGCCAGTAGTCGACAGGAAAATGCTTACAATGAGCAGTTCTTC. The chain carries TRBV19 and TRBJ2-1; perhaps TRBD1 as D (6 bases). Germline V gene sequence: CDR1 LNHDA, CDR2 SQIVND (reference sequence). CDR3 length: 15 amino acids. Trimming pared 5 bases from V and 4 bases from J, leaving 15 bases between. Drawing the rest from reference TRBV19 and TRBJ2-1, the complete variable domain is DGGITQSPKYLFRKEGQNVTLSCEQNLNHDAMYWYRQDPGQGLRLIYYSQIVNDFQKGDIAEGYSVSREKKESFPLTVTSAQKNPTAFYLCASSRQENAYNEQFFGPGTRLTVL.

V is TRBV7-9 and J is TRBJ2-2; TRBD1 aligns across 10 bases. Germline lookup yields CDR1 SEHNR and CDR2 FQNEAQ (reference sequence). The CDR3 covers 15 residues. J lost 1 base, V lost 4 bases, and 0 bases had no gene match. CDR3 nucleotides: TGTGCCAGCAGCTGGACAGGGGGGAACACCGGGGAGCTGTTTTTT. Its translation: CASSWTGGNTGELFF.

This clonotype was counted between two and nine times. The V and J genes are TRBV6-2 or TRBV6-3 and TRBJ2-7; 7 nucleotides align to TRBD2. CDR1 and CDR2 from the germline V gene are MNHEY and SVGEGT. The V and J ends lost 7 bases and 0 bases, in that order; junction bases with no gene match: 6. The CDR3 spans 14 residues. Written as DNA, the CDR3 is TGTGCCAGCAACCCCTGGGGGGGCTCCTACGAGCAGTACTTC. Encoded protein: CASNPWGGSYEQYF.

The chain is built from TRBV5-1 and TRBJ1-5, with a possible D match to TRBD1 (5 bases). The germline CDR1 and CDR2 sequences are SGHRS and YFSETQ. V lost 0 bases and J lost 5, with 15 bases in between. CDR3 length: 16 residues. CDR3 nucleotides: TGCGCCAGCAGCTTGGACGGGGGTGGGGAACATCAGCCCCAGCATTTT. This codes for CASSLDGGGEHQPQHF.

This clonotype was recorded at least ten times. This chain joins TRBV6-1 and TRBJ2-7; tentative D call: TRBD2 (6 bases). Germline values: CDR1 MNHNS, CDR2 SASEGT. V dropped 1 base and J dropped 1 base, with 8 bases sitting between them. The CDR3 is 14 amino acids. CDR3 amino acids: CASSEGGVSYEQYF. CDR3 DNA sequence: TGTGCCAGCAGTGAAGGGGGGGTGTCCTACGAGCAGTACTTC.